This passage covers 5 T cell receptor beta chains from one sample sequenced in a study of OX40 agonist ivuxolimab in advanced cancers. Profiled with immunoSEQ multiplex PCR; TCRdb holds only in-frame clones, not every one. Among approximately 38,000 clones, 92% were seen once, and the ten largest hold 8% to 10%. The sample consisted of CD4+ or CD8+ T cells sorted from blood, taken in a trial of the OX40 agonist ivuxolimab. These receptors originate from an adult with an advanced solid tumor such as melanoma, head and neck, liver or kidney cancer.

The V gene is TRBV9, the J gene TRBJ2-2; no clear D. V was cut by 4 bases and J by 5 bases, with 12 bases left in between. The germline CDR1 and CDR2 sequences are SGDLS and YYNGEE. This CDR3 has 14 residues. Here the CDR3 DNA reads TGTGCCAGCAGCTTTGCGTTTGGTACCGGGGAGCTGTTTTTT. Protein: CASSFAFGTGELFF. The full variable domain, rest sourced from reference TRBV9 and TRBJ2-2, is DSGVTQTPKHLITATGQRVTLRCSPRSGDLSVYWYQQSLDQGLQFLIQYYNGEERAKGNILERFSAQQFPDLHSELNLSSLELGDSALYFCASSFAFGTGELFFGEGSRLTVL.

The chain employs TRBV6-6 and TRBJ2-3, with D uncertain. The CDR3 is made up of 12 amino acids. Germline V gene lookup returns CDR1 MNHNY and CDR2 SVGAGI (reference sequence). V lost 7 bases to trimming and J lost 10 bases, with 15 bases between them. CDR3 in amino acids: CASMDLFWAQYF. CDR3 in DNA: TGTGCCAGCATGGATCTTTTCTGGGCGCAGTATTTT.

This chain connects TRBV7-8 to TRBJ2-5; D is unresolved. V shed 5 bases and J shed 4 bases, with 14 bases lying between them. This CDR3 contains 14 residues. Germline lookup yields CDR1 SGHVS and CDR2 FQNEAQ. CDR3 coding DNA: TGTGCCAGCAGCCCTACGGTGGTTCTAGAGACCCAGTACTTC. Translation: CASSPTVVLETQYF.

The chain employs TRBV5-8 and TRBJ1-5; no definite D call. Germline CDR1 and CDR2: SGHTS and YDEGEE. V was pared by 4 bases and J by 2 bases, with 10 bases between. CDR3 length equals 14 residues. As DNA, the CDR3 is TGTGCCAGCAGCCCGAATGGGGGCAATCAGCCCCAGCATTTT. This translates into CASSPNGGNQPQHF.

This rearrangement joins TRBV2 to TRBJ2-1, with D unclear. V was pared by 3 bases and J by 5 bases, with 14 bases between. Germline values: CDR1 SNHLY, CDR2 FYNNEI. CDR3 length equals 15 residues. The CDR3 spells CASSETLSPHNEQFF. The CDR3 bases are TGTGCCAGCAGTGAGACGCTCTCCCCCCACAATGAGCAGTTCTTC.